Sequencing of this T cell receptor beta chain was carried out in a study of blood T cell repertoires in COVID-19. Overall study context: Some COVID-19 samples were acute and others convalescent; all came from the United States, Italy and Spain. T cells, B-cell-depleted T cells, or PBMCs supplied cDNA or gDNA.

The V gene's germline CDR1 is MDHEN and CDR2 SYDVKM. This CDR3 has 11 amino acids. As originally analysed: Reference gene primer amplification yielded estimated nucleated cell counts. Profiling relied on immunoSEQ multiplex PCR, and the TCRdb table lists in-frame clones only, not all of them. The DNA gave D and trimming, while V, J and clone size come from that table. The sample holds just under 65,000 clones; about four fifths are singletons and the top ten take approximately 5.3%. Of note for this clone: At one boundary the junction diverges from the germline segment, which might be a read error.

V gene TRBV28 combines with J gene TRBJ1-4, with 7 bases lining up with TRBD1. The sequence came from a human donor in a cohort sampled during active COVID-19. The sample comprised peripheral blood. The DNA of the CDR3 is TGTGCCAGCAGTTCGACAGGGCTGTGGGGTTTT. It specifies CASSSTGLWGF.